The next 14 T cell receptor beta chains were all read from a single sample in a study of T cell clones after liver transplantation. Some clones are missing from TCRdb's copy, which holds only in-frame ones; the method was immunoSEQ multiplex PCR. The sample lists about 75,000 clones; about 85% were seen once. The sample in question was CD4+ T cells from blood, obtained less than 50 months after liver transplant. All receptors derive from a human patient who received a liver transplant. Part of the T cell pool may stem from the graft donor.

This clone occurred a few times. This chain uses TRBV7-9 with TRBJ2-6; D is perhaps TRBD2 (5 bases). Deletions cut 6 bases from V and 3 bases from J, with 9 bases between. The CDR3 length is 14 residues. Per germline, CDR1 SEHNR and CDR2 FQNEAQ (reference sequence). The CDR3 here is CASSPAGGANVLTF. The CDR3 region has the DNA TGTGCCAGCAGTCCCGCGGGTGGGGCCAACGTCCTGACTTTC.

The chain uses TRBV11-3 and TRBJ1-6; no firm D call. Trimming cost V 3 bases and J 8 bases, with 8 bases left between them. Germline V gene lookup returns CDR1 SGHNT and CDR2 YENEEA. The CDR3 is made up of 13 amino acids. In nucleotides, the CDR3 is TGTGCCAGCAGCTTGGATACCGATTCACCCCTCCACTTT. Protein sequence: CASSLDTDSPLHF.

The CDR3 DNA sequence: TGTGCCAGCAGCCCCGGGACTAGCGGGGGGTCTTACACCGGGGAGCTGTTTTTT. Translation gives CASSPGTSGGSYTGELFF. The rearrangement joins TRBV2 to TRBJ2-2, with 15 bases that match TRBD2. The J segment lost 3 bases and the V segment lost 6 bases, leaving 8 bases of the junction unmatched. This CDR3 is 18 amino acids long. In germline, CDR1 is SNHLY, CDR2 FYNNEI.

This sequence joins TRBV7-9 and TRBJ2-3; D possibly corresponds to TRBD1 (5 bases). Deletions cut 5 bases from V and 10 bases from J, with 19 bases between. Germline CDR1 SEHNR, CDR2 FQNEAQ (reference sequence). The CDR3 covers 14 residues. For the CDR3, the DNA is TGTGCCAGCAGCCCCCCCTCAGCAGGGTGGTCGCAGTATTTT. Amino acid sequence: CASSPPSAGWSQYF. The complete variable domain, with remaining parts taken from reference TRBV7-9 and TRBJ2-3, reads DTGVSQNPRHKITKRGQNVTFRCDPISEHNRLYWYRQTLGQGPEFLTYFQNEAQLEKSRLLSDRFSAERPKGSFSTLEIQRTEQGDSAMYLCASSPPSAGWSQYFGPGTRLTVL.

Only one count was recorded for this clone. The chain carries TRBV14 and TRBJ1-3; no definite D call. The V end lost 3 bases, the J end lost 0 bases, and 12 bases lay between the germline ends. In germline, CDR1 is SGHDN, CDR2 FVKESK. The CDR3 totals 16 residues. CDR3 residues: CASSHFRGFSGNTIYF. The CDR3 DNA follows: TGTGCCAGCAGCCACTTTCGGGGATTCTCTGGAAACACCATATATTTT.

The chain recombines TRBV11-2 with TRBJ2-1; D might be TRBD1 (5 bases). The germline V and J ends were trimmed by 2 bases and 5 bases, with 10 bases remaining between them. The length of the CDR3 is 14 residues. Germline CDR1 reads SGHAT; CDR2 reads FQNNGV. Here the CDR3 reads CASSLLTGNNEQFF. DNA of the CDR3: TGTGCCAGCAGCTTATTAACAGGAAACAATGAGCAGTTCTTC.

This sequence joins TRBV7-2 and TRBJ1-3, with TRBD1 identical over 10 bases. Germline V gene data show CDR1 as SGHTA and CDR2 as FQGNSA. V lost 3 bases and J lost 3; bases outside the gene matches: 2. The CDR3 contains 15 residues. The CDR3 DNA reads TGTGCCAGCAGCTTTGGGACAGGGGTTGGAAACACCATATATTTT. Its translation is CASSFGTGVGNTIYF.

This sequence joins TRBV11-3 and TRBJ2-7; TRBD1 agrees at 7 bases. V lost 5 bases and J lost 1; bases outside the gene matches: 14. Looked up from germline, CDR1 is SGHNT and CDR2 is YENEEA. The CDR3 is 17 amino acids. The CDR3 DNA sequence: TGTGCCAGCAGCCACGTCCGGGACAGTGTTCAGTCCTACGAGCAGTACTTC. This translates into CASSHVRDSVQSYEQYF. The complete variable domain, with remaining parts taken from reference TRBV11-3 and TRBJ2-7, reads EAGVVQSPRYKIIEKKQPVAFWCNPISGHNTLYWYLQNLGQGPELLIRYENEEAVDDSQLPKDRFSAERLKGVDSTLKIQPAELGDSAVYLCASSHVRDSVQSYEQYFGPGTRLTVT.

DNA of the CDR3: TGTGCCACCAGCAGAGACCTTACCGGACTATCGCAGTATTTT. Its protein product is CATSRDLTGLSQYF. V is TRBV15 and J is TRBJ2-3; D might be TRBD2 (6 bases). The CDR3 loop spans 14 amino acids. Trimming took off 0 bases at V and 10 bases at J, with 14 bases between the two ends. CDR1 is LNHNV, CDR2 YYDKDF, per germline (reference sequence).

The chain couples TRBV11-3 to TRBJ2-2; a possible D gene is TRBD2 (5 bases). The CDR3 consists of 16 residues. The V end was cut by 3 bases, the J end by 0 bases, with 11 bases between. Germline CDR1 SGHNT, CDR2 YENEEA. The CDR3 reads CASSFRGQPNTGELFF. As DNA, the CDR3 is TGTGCCAGCAGCTTTCGAGGGCAGCCGAACACCGGGGAGCTGTTTTTT.

This chain joins TRBV28 and TRBJ1-5; TRBD1 matches at 7 bases. V gave up 6 bases and J gave up 0 bases; unmatched junction bases: 11. The germline V gene encodes CDR1 MDHEN and CDR2 SYDVKM. The CDR3 length is 17 residues. The CDR3 is CASSGDRELYSNQPQHF. The CDR3, as DNA: TGTGCCAGCAGCGGAGACAGGGAATTATATAGCAATCAGCCCCAGCATTTT.

V and J are TRBV5-5 and TRBJ2-3; 11 positions agree with TRBD2. Germline trimming cut 5 bases from V and 3 bases from J; bases unmatched to any gene: 14. This CDR3 has 18 residues. CDR1 and CDR2 (germline): SGHKS, YYEKEE (reference sequence). The CDR3 loop reads CASRPVAGGPGLTDTQYF. CDR3 DNA sequence: TGTGCCAGCAGACCCGTAGCGGGGGGGCCGGGTTTGACAGATACGCAGTATTTT.

The CDR3 region is CASSDGGQSNSPLHF. CDR3 coding DNA: TGTGCCAGCAGCGATGGGGGACAGAGTAATTCACCCCTCCACTTT. This sequence joins TRBV5-6 and TRBJ1-6; TRBD1 agrees at 7 bases. The V gene end was trimmed by 4 bases and the J gene end by 6 bases; junction bases not matched to a gene: 7. From germline, CDR1 is SGHDT and CDR2 YYEEEE. This CDR3 is built from 15 residues.

As to this clone: Since a much larger clone is just one base distant, this may be a read error. This sequence joins TRBV6-1 and TRBJ2-7; 9 nucleotides agree with TRBD1. CDR3 length equals 13 residues. Germline V lookup: CDR1 MNHNS, CDR2 SASEGT. The V and J ends lost 7 bases and 3 bases, in that order; junction bases with no gene match: 4. DNA of the CDR3: TGTGCCAGCAACCGGGACAGGGTCTACGAGCAGTACTTC. Its translation: CASNRDRVYEQYF.